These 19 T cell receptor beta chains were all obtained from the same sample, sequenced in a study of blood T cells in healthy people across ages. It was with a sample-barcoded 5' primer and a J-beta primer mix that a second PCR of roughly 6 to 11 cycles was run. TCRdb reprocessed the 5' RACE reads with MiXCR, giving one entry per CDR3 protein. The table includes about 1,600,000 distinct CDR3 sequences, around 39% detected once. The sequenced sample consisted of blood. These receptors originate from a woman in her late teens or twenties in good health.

CDR3 sequence (DNA): TGCAGCGTAGGTTCCCGAGGGGGCTCTAACTATGGCTACACCTTC. Translating it yields CSVGSRGGSNYGYTF. The chain links TRBV20-1 to TRBJ1-2; 7 nucleotides match TRBD1. The CDR3 runs 15 residues. Germline-derived CDR1 and CDR2 are DFQATT and SNEGSKA (reference sequence).

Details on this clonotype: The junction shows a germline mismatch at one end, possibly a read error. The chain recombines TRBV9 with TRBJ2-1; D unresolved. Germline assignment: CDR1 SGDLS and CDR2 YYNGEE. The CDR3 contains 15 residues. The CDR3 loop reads CASSTRTASSNEQFF. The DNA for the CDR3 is TGTGCCAGCAGCACGAGGACCGCTTCCTCCAATGAGCAGTTCTTC.

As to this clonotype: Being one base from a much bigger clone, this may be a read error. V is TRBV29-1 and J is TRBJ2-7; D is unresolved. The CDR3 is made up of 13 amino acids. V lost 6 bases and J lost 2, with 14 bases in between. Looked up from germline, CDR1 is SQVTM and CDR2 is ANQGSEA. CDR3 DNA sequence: TGCAGCGTGGACGCATTTGGGGCCTACGAGCAGTACTTC. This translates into CSVDAFGAYEQYF.

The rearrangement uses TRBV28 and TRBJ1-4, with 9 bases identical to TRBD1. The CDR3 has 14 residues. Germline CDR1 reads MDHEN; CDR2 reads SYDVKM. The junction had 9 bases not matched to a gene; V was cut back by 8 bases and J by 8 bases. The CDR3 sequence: CASRGQGLLEKLFF. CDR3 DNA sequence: TGTGCCAGCCGTGGACAGGGGTTGTTGGAAAAACTGTTTTTT.

The CDR3 DNA reads as TGTGCCAGCAGTCTCCCCCCTAGGGAGGGTAATGAAAAACTGTTTTTT. It specifies CASSLPPREGNEKLFF. This sequence joins TRBV28 and TRBJ1-4; D ambiguous. Germline V gives CDR1 MDHEN, CDR2 SYDVKM. Deletions cut 5 bases from V and 4 bases from J, with 17 bases between. The CDR3 spans 16 residues.

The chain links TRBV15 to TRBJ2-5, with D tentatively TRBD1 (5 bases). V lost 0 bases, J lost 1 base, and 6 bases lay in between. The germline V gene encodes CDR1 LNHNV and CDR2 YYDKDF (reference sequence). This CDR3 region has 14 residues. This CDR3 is CATSRDRVQETQYF. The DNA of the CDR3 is TGTGCCACCAGCAGAGACAGGGTCCAAGAGACCCAGTACTTC.

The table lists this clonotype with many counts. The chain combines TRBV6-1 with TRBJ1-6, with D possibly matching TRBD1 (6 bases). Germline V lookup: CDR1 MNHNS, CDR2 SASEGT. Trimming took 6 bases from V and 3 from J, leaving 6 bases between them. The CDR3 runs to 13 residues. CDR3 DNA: TGTGCCAGCAGGGACAGCTATAATTCACCCCTCCACTTT. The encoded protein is CASRDSYNSPLHF.

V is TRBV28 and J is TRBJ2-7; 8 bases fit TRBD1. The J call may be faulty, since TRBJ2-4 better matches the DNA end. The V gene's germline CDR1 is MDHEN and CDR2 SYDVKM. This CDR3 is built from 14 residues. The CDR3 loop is CASSDTGGGDIQYF. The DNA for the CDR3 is TGTGCCAGCAGTGATACAGGGGGTGGGGACATTCAGTACTTC.

The CDR3 region has the DNA TGTGCCTTGGGCCGAGGGGACGAGCAGTACTTC. This translates into CALGRGDEQYF. The genes are TRBV7-9 and TRBJ2-7, with D perhaps given as TRBD1 or TRBD2 (5 bases each). From germline, CDR1 is SEHNR and CDR2 FQNEAQ (reference sequence). V dropped 11 bases and J dropped 5 bases, with 13 bases sitting between them. The CDR3 totals 11 residues.

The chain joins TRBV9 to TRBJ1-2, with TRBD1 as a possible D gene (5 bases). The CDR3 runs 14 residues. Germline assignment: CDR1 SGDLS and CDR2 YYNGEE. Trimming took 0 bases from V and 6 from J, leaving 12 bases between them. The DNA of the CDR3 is TGTGCCAGCAGCGTAGATGGGGGTTCCAATGGCTACACCTTC. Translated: CASSVDGGSNGYTF.

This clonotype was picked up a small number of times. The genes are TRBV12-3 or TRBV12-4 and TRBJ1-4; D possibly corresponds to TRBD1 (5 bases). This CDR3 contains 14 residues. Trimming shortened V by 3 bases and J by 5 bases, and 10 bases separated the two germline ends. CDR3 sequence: CASSLGLKNEKLFF. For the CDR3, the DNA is TGTGCCAGCAGTTTGGGACTGAAGAATGAAAAACTGTTTTTT.

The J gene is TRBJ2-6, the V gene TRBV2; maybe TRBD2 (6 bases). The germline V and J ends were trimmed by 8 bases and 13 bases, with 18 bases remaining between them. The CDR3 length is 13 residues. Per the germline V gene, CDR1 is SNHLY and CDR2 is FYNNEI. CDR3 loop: CASHPSGSSVLTF. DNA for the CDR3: TGTGCCAGCCACCCGAGCGGGTCCAGTGTCCTGACTTTC.

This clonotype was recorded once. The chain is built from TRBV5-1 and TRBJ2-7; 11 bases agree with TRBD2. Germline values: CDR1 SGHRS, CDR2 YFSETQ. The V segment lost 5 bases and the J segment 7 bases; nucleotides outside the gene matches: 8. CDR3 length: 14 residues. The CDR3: CASSSGGASAEQYF. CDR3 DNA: TGCGCCAGCAGTAGCGGGGGGGCGTCTGCTGAGCAGTACTTC.

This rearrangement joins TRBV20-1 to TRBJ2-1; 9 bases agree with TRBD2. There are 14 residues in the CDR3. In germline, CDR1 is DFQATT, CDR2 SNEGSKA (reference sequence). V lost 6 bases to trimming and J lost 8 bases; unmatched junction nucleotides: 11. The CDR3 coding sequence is TGCAGTGCCTACGTCCCTAGCGGGACGGATGAGCAGTTCTTC. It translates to CSAYVPSGTDEQFF.

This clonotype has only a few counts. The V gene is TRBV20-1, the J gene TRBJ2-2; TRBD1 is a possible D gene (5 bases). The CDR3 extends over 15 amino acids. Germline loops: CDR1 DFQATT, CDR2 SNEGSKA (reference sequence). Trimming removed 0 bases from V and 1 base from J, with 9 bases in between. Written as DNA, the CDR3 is TGCAGTGCTAGAGATTACACAGGGAACACCGGGGAGCTGTTTTTT. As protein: CSARDYTGNTGELFF.

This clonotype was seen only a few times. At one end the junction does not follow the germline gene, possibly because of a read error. DNA of the CDR3: TGTGCTAGCAGCCCTGGGACTAGCTCCCACAATGAGCAGTTCTTC. Translated, it gives CASSPGTSSHNEQFF. The J gene is TRBJ2-1, the V gene TRBV7-7, with 9 bases matching TRBD2. This CDR3 has 15 residues. Germline CDR1 and CDR2: SSHAT and FNYEAQ (reference sequence).

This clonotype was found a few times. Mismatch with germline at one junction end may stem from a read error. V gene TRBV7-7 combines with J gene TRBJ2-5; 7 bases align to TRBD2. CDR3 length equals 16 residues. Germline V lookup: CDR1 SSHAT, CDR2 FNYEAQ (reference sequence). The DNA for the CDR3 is TGTGCTAGCAGCTTGCGGTTCGCTAGCGGACAAGAGACCCAGTACTTC. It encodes CASSLRFASGQETQYF.

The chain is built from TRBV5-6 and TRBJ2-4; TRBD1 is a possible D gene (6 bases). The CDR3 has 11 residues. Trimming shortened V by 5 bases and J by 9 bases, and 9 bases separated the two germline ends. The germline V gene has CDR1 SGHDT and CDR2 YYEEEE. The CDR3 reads CASRGQGIQYF. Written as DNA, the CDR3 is TGTGCCAGCAGGGGACAAGGCATTCAGTACTTC. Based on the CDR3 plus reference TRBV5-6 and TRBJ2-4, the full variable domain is DAGVTQSPTHLIKTRGQQVTLRCSPKSGHDTVSWYQQALGQGPQFIFQYYEEEERQRGNFPDRFSGHQFPNYSSELNVNALLLGDSALYLCASRGQGIQYFGAGTRLSVL.

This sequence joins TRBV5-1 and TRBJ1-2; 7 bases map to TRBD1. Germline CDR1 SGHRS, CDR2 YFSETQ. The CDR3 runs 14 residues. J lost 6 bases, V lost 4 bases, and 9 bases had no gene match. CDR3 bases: TGCGCCAGCAGCCCGGGGACAGAGAACGATGGCTACACCTTC. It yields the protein CASSPGTENDGYTF. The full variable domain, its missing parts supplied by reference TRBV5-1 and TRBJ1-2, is KAGVTQTPRYLIKTRGQQVTLSCSPISGHRSVSWYQQTPGQGLQFLFEYFSETQRNKGNFPGRFSGRQFSNSRSEMNVSTLELGDSALYLCASSPGTENDGYTFGSGTRLTVV.